These 8 T cell receptor beta chains were sequenced from one sample in a study of T cell responses to AZD1222 COVID-19 vaccine. The protocol was immunoSEQ multiplex PCR, while the TCRdb copy is restricted to in-frame clones and leaves out a portion. The sample has around 140,000 clones; around 90% are singletons. The material was peripheral blood, obtained on day 0 of AZD1222 vaccination. All receptors come from an adult in good health.

The chain links TRBV6-5 to TRBJ2-7, with D possibly being TRBD1 (6 bases). The CDR3 totals 14 residues. Trimming took off 5 bases at V and 2 bases at J, with 13 bases between the two ends. Germline lookup yields CDR1 MNHEY and CDR2 SVGAGI. In nucleotides, the CDR3 is TGTGCCAGCAGTACCGGGACACTGACCTACGAGCAGTACTTC. Its translation: CASSTGTLTYEQYF.

This clone was seen a handful of times. The rearrangement joins TRBV5-5 to TRBJ2-3; the D is unclear. Germline lookup yields CDR1 SGHKS and CDR2 YYEKEE (reference sequence). Deletions cut 5 bases from V and 0 bases from J, with 7 bases between. This CDR3 has 13 amino acids. CDR3 DNA sequence: TGTGCCAGCAGTCGGCCTAGCACAGATACGCAGTATTTT. Translating it yields CASSRPSTDTQYF. Full variable domain (missing parts from reference TRBV5-5 and TRBJ2-3): DAGVTQSPTHLIKTRGQQVTLRCSPISGHKSVSWYQQVLGQGPQFIFQYYEKEERGRGNFPDRFSARQFPNYSSELNVNALLLGDSALYLCASSRPSTDTQYFGPGTRLTVL.

The V call is TRBV15, the J call TRBJ1-2; TRBD1 agrees at 9 bases. With V trimmed by 1 base and J by 6 bases, 9 bases remained unmatched. The germline gives CDR1 LNHNV, CDR2 YYDKDF (reference sequence). The CDR3 is made up of 16 amino acids. CDR3 protein: CATSRGDRVQGDGYTF. The CDR3 nucleotides read TGTGCCACCAGCAGAGGGGACAGGGTTCAAGGAGATGGCTACACCTTC.

The rearrangement links TRBV11-2 to TRBJ2-7, with unresolved D. From germline, CDR1 is SGHAT and CDR2 FQNNGV. The CDR3 extends over 13 amino acids. V lost 1 base and J lost 0, with 4 bases in between. CDR3 residues: CASSLVDSYEQYF. As DNA, the CDR3 is TGTGCCAGCAGCTTAGTCGACTCCTACGAGCAGTACTTC.

The rearrangement joins TRBV27 to TRBJ2-1; D may be TRBD1 or TRBD2 (5 bases each). The CDR3 has 14 amino acids. Trimming pared 3 bases from V and 16 bases from J, leaving 22 bases between. The germline CDR1 and CDR2 sequences are MNHEY and SMNVEV (reference sequence). CDR3 DNA: TGTGCCAGCAGTTTGCCACCATCCGGGACCCCCCTTTTCTTC. It yields the protein CASSLPPSGTPLFF.

V usage is TRBV28 and J usage is TRBJ1-2, with a weak D call TRBD1 (5 bases). The CDR3 covers 13 residues. V was shortened by 11 bases and J by 4 bases, with 17 bases between the two germline ends. The germline CDR1 and CDR2 sequences are MDHEN and SYDVKM. CDR3 region: CAARGPGRYGYTF. CDR3 DNA sequence: TGTGCCGCCCGGGGCCCGGGTCGCTATGGCTACACCTTC.

The chain uses TRBV6-1 and TRBJ2-1, with 9 bases matching TRBD1. J was trimmed by 8 bases and V by 1 base; bases with no gene match: 6. Germline values: CDR1 MNHNS, CDR2 SASEGT. The CDR3 extends over 15 amino acids. CDR3 residues: CASSEGTGVIYEQFF. Here the CDR3 DNA reads TGTGCCAGCAGTGAAGGGACAGGGGTTATATATGAGCAGTTCTTC.

The rearrangement links TRBV6-5 to TRBJ2-2; D unresolved. The V gene's germline CDR1 is MNHEY and CDR2 SVGAGI. V was trimmed by 2 bases and J by 7 bases, leaving 8 bases between them. The length of the CDR3 is 13 residues. CDR3 in DNA: TGTGCCAGCAGTTACGGGGTCGGCGGGGAGCTGTTTTTT. Translation gives CASSYGVGGELFF.